The 29 T cell receptor beta chains given below trace back to one sample, sequenced in a study of T-cell reconstitution after alpha-beta-depleted transplantation in children. The authors prepared the TCRbeta library with unique molecular identifiers. TCRdb reanalysed the PCR reads using MiXCR and keeps one entry per CDR3 protein. The sample has about 400,000 distinct CDR3 sequences; 20% are singletons. Sample: PBMCs from the stem cell graft donor, taken from the stem cell graft. The receptors stem from a human donor who donated a stem cell graft to a child with acute myeloid leukemia.

The rearrangement uses TRBV12-3 or TRBV12-4 and TRBJ2-1; D might be TRBD2 (5 bases). V dropped 6 bases and J dropped 8 bases, with 14 bases sitting between them. The CDR3 has 13 residues. The CDR3 loop is CASRARSGDEQFF. CDR3 nucleotides: TGTGCCAGCAGGGCTAGGTCCGGGGATGAGCAGTTCTTC.

The chain employs TRBV5-1 and TRBJ2-1, with 7 bases lining up with TRBD1. CDR1 is SGHRS, CDR2 YFSETQ, per germline. V lost 3 bases, J lost 4 bases, and 7 bases stayed unmatched. This CDR3 is built from 15 residues. CDR3 in amino acids: CASSYDRVEYNEQFF. CDR3 bases: TGCGCCAGCAGCTATGACAGGGTGGAATACAATGAGCAGTTCTTC.

The V gene is TRBV28, the J gene TRBJ2-5, with D uncertain. Germline V CDR1 and CDR2: MDHEN, SYDVKM. This CDR3 has 14 amino acids. Deletions cut 4 bases from V and 0 bases from J, with 9 bases between. DNA of the CDR3: TGTGCCAGCAGTTCCCTCAGTGACCAAGAGACCCAGTACTTC. The encoded protein is CASSSLSDQETQYF.

This chain links TRBV28 with TRBJ2-3, with a tentative D call TRBD2 (6 bases). The V end lost 4 bases, the J end lost 1 base, and 15 bases lay between the germline ends. CDR1 and CDR2 (germline): MDHEN, SYDVKM. This CDR3 is 16 amino acids long. The CDR3 DNA is TGTGCCAGCAGTTATGGGGGGTACGGGCGCACAGATACGCAGTATTTT. As protein: CASSYGGYGRTDTQYF.

V and J are TRBV7-9 and TRBJ2-5, with D possibly being TRBD1 (6 bases). V lost 5 bases to trimming and J lost 2 bases, with 18 bases between them. Germline assignment: CDR1 SEHNR and CDR2 FQNEAQ (reference sequence). CDR3 size: 16 residues. In DNA, the CDR3 is TGTGCCAGCAGCGCAGGGGATCGGCGGTTACAAGAGACCCAGTACTTC. Its protein is CASSAGDRRLQETQYF.

This clonotype was seen at least ten times. J is TRBJ2-1 and V is TRBV20-1, with 12 bases fitting TRBD2. Unmatched junction bases numbered 8, after V lost 4 bases and J lost 4 bases. CDR1 DFQATT and CDR2 SNEGSKA come from the germline V gene (reference sequence). This CDR3 has 16 residues. The CDR3 coding sequence is TGCAGTGCTACCCAAGGACTAGCGGGACATTACAATGAGCAGTTCTTC. Its protein is CSATQGLAGHYNEQFF.

This clonotype was recorded a few times. The rearrangement joins TRBV29-1 to TRBJ2-7, with 7 bases lining up with TRBD1. From germline, CDR1 is SQVTM and CDR2 ANQGSEA. This CDR3 comprises 15 residues. The junction had 10 bases not matched to a gene; V was cut back by 1 base and J by 4 bases. As DNA, the CDR3 is TGCAGCGTTGAAGCCCCCGGGACAGTTAATTACGAGCAGTACTTC. This codes for CSVEAPGTVNYEQYF.

This chain links TRBV2 with TRBJ2-1; D is ambiguous. Germline V gene lookup returns CDR1 SNHLY and CDR2 FYNNEI. This CDR3 has 13 amino acids. V lost 7 bases, J lost 4 bases, and 11 bases lay in between. The CDR3 loop reads CASKDRAYNEQFF. CDR3 sequence (DNA): TGTGCCAGCAAGGACCGCGCATACAATGAGCAGTTCTTC.

This clonotype was observed at least ten times. The chain uses TRBV12-3 or TRBV12-4 and TRBJ1-4; 9 bases are shared with TRBD1. CDR3 length: 16 amino acids. With V trimmed by 5 bases and J by 0 bases, 4 bases remained unmatched. The CDR3 bases are TGTGCCAGCAGTAAGGGGACAGGGTCAACTAATGAAAAACTGTTTTTT. Translation: CASSKGTGSTNEKLFF.

This clonotype occurred many times. The genes are TRBV20-1 and TRBJ2-7; 11 bases line up with TRBD2. The CDR3 contains 16 residues. CDR1 is DFQATT, CDR2 SNEGSKA, per germline (reference sequence). J was trimmed by 0 bases and V by 4 bases; bases with no gene match: 8. CDR3 protein: CSATGTSGPSSYEQYF. CDR3 bases: TGCAGTGCTACCGGGACTAGCGGTCCAAGCTCCTACGAGCAGTACTTC.

The chain combines TRBV7-9 with TRBJ1-5; D remains unclear. Germline values: CDR1 SEHNR, CDR2 FQNEAQ (reference sequence). The V gene lost 11 bases and the J gene lost 1 base, with 6 bases spanning the gap. CDR3 length: 11 residues. CDR3 coding DNA: TGTGCCGCCGGCAGCAATCAGCCCCAGCATTTT. It specifies CAAGSNQPQHF.

This chain joins TRBV24-1 and TRBJ2-5; D is uncertain. This CDR3 is built from 13 residues. V shed 7 bases and J shed 5 bases, with 13 bases lying between them. Germline lookup yields CDR1 KGHDR and CDR2 SFDVKD. This CDR3 is CATSSALRETQYF. The CDR3, as DNA: TGTGCCACCAGCAGCGCCCTACGCGAGACCCAGTACTTC.

J is TRBJ2-3 and V is TRBV9; D may be TRBD1 (6 bases). Germline V gene sequence: CDR1 SGDLS, CDR2 YYNGEE. The germline V and J ends were trimmed by 4 bases and 2 bases, with 14 bases remaining between them. The CDR3 extends over 15 amino acids. The CDR3 DNA reads TGTGCCAGCAGCTTCTACCAGGGGTTCACAGATACGCAGTATTTT. It encodes CASSFYQGFTDTQYF.

This clonotype was observed many times. The rearrangement uses TRBV20-1 and TRBJ2-7; the D gene could be TRBD1 or TRBD2 (5 bases each). The CDR3 has 14 residues. Germline CDR1 and CDR2: DFQATT and SNEGSKA (reference sequence). V lost 3 bases and J lost 4, with 16 bases in between. The DNA for the CDR3 is TGCAGTGCTAGGAGTGAGGGGATGTTGTACGAGCAGTACTTC. Protein product: CSARSEGMLYEQYF.

This chain joins TRBV20-1 and TRBJ2-7; D unclear. Germline V CDR1 and CDR2: DFQATT, SNEGSKA (reference sequence). The CDR3 is 15 amino acids. The V end lost 3 bases, the J end lost 3 bases, and 18 bases lay between the germline ends. In DNA form, the CDR3 reads TGCAGTGCTAGGGGCGACATGCCCCCTCTCTACGAGCAGTACTTC. Translated: CSARGDMPPLYEQYF.

V and J are TRBV5-1 and TRBJ2-2; D is uncertain. The CDR3 has 15 residues. With 0 bases removed from V and 3 bases from J, the gap between germline ends came to 9 bases. Germline assignment: CDR1 SGHRS and CDR2 YFSETQ. CDR3 sequence: CASSLGLDYTGELFF. DNA of the CDR3: TGCGCCAGCAGCTTGGGACTCGATTACACCGGGGAGCTGTTTTTT.

This clonotype was detected a few times. The V gene is TRBV7-2, the J gene TRBJ1-2; perhaps TRBD1 as D (6 bases). The ends were cut back, 5 bases at V and 7 bases at J, with 17 bases in the middle. The CDR3 spans 14 residues. CDR1 and CDR2 from the germline V gene are SGHTA and FQGNSA. The chain's CDR3 is CASSISTGWAGYTF. The CDR3 bases are TGTGCCAGCAGCATCAGTACAGGGTGGGCTGGCTACACCTTC.

The rearrangement links TRBV7-9 to TRBJ1-1; D uncertain. Trimming pared 5 bases from V and 3 bases from J, leaving 19 bases between. The CDR3 contains 16 residues. Germline values: CDR1 SEHNR, CDR2 FQNEAQ (reference sequence). The CDR3 coding sequence is TGTGCCAGCAGCCGTGCCGGCGAGAGATTTTACACTGAAGCTTTCTTT. As protein: CASSRAGERFYTEAFF.

The chain employs TRBV28 and TRBJ2-7, with 8 bases identical to TRBD1. The CDR3 runs 15 residues. From germline, CDR1 is MDHEN and CDR2 SYDVKM. V was clipped by 7 bases and J by 0 bases; unmatched bases: 8. The CDR3 sequence: CASTPGQGPSYEQYF. CDR3 coding DNA: TGTGCCAGCACCCCTGGACAGGGTCCCTCCTACGAGCAGTACTTC.

The chain couples TRBV29-1 to TRBJ2-1; D could derive from TRBD1 or TRBD2 (6 bases each). The CDR3 contains 14 residues. CDR1 is SQVTM and CDR2 is ANQGSEA in the germline V gene. V was shortened by 6 bases and J by 5 bases, with 17 bases between the two germline ends. The CDR3 DNA is TGCAGCGTGAGGGGCCGGGGGCGGGACAATGAGCAGTTCTTC. As protein: CSVRGRGRDNEQFF.

The chain uses TRBV12-3 or TRBV12-4 and TRBJ1-5, with 8 nucleotides matching TRBD1. The CDR3 spans 15 residues. J was trimmed by 1 base and V by 5 bases; bases with no gene match: 4. Here the CDR3 DNA reads TGTGCCAGCAGTCCGGACAGGGCGAGCAATCAGCCCCAGCATTTT. This gives the protein CASSPDRASNQPQHF.

The gene calls are TRBV7-6 and TRBJ2-1; TRBD1 agrees at 7 bases. The CDR3 contains 16 residues. J lost 12 bases, V lost 1 base, and 15 bases had no gene match. From germline, CDR1 is SGHVS and CDR2 FNYEAQ. For the CDR3, the DNA is TGTGCCAGCAGCTTAGGTAGAGGGACAGTCTTTTTTCGGCAGTTCTTC. The encoded protein is CASSLGRGTVFFRQFF.

In its sample, this clonotype was seen a few times. The rearrangement joins TRBV4-1 to TRBJ2-5; D is perhaps TRBD2 (6 bases). The CDR3 consists of 15 residues. V lost 1 base and J lost 1, with 10 bases in between. CDR1 and CDR2 from the germline V gene are MGHRA and YSYEKL. CDR3 sequence reads: CASSQAGRLQETQYF. CDR3 in DNA: TGCGCCAGCAGCCAAGCGGGGAGGCTCCAAGAGACCCAGTACTTC.

Only a few counts were recorded for this clonotype. This chain uses TRBV12-3 or TRBV12-4 with TRBJ2-3; tentative D call: TRBD1 (5 bases). V dropped 3 bases and J dropped 6 bases, with 13 bases sitting between them. The CDR3 contains 14 residues. CDR3 DNA sequence: TGTGCCAGCAGTTTCCCAGGGCGGCAGGATACGCAGTATTTT. This codes for CASSFPGRQDTQYF.

This clonotype was detected ten times or more. This sequence joins TRBV28 and TRBJ2-1, with D uncertain. The CDR3 contains 13 residues. With 8 bases removed from V and 6 bases from J, the gap between germline ends came to 14 bases. CDR1 MDHEN and CDR2 SYDVKM come from the germline V gene. In nucleotides, the CDR3 is TGTGCCAGCGGTCGACGGCCCGCCAATGAGCAGTTCTTC. Translation gives CASGRRPANEQFF.

This rearrangement joins TRBV21-1 to TRBJ2-7; TRBD1 reflects the table's D call only, with no check against the DNA. TRBV21-1 is a pseudogene. The CDR3 is 17 residues long. The chain's CDR3 is CASSKPEKADRTYEQYF. In nucleotides, the CDR3 is TGTGCCAGCAGCAAGCCAGAAAAGGCCGACAGAACCTACGAGCAGTACTTC.

CDR3 in amino acids: CASSTRRGIYGYTF. CDR3 coding DNA: TGTGCCAGCAGTACTCGCAGGGGAATCTATGGCTACACCTTC. This chain joins TRBV12-3 or TRBV12-4 and TRBJ1-2; possible D gene TRBD1, 6 bases. Trimming took off 5 bases at V and 4 bases at J, with 14 bases between the two ends. The length of the CDR3 is 14 residues.

This clonotype was detected many times. The V and J genes are TRBV7-8 and TRBJ2-7; D not resolved. V was shortened by 1 base and J by 5 bases, with 12 bases between the two germline ends. Germline CDR1 reads SGHVS; CDR2 reads FQNEAQ. The CDR3 runs 14 residues. CDR3 protein: CASSLGGNVHEQYF. In DNA form, the CDR3 reads TGTGCCAGCAGCTTAGGCGGTAATGTCCACGAGCAGTACTTC.

In its sample, this clonotype was seen a few times. The rearrangement uses TRBV20-1 and TRBJ2-1, with a possible D match to TRBD1 (5 bases). The CDR3 contains 11 residues. V dropped 4 bases and J dropped 9 bases, with 10 bases sitting between them. Germline CDR1 and CDR2: DFQATT and SNEGSKA (reference sequence). This CDR3 is CSAKGAGEQFF. CDR3 nucleotides: TGCAGTGCTAAAGGGGCTGGTGAGCAGTTCTTC.